This entry features one TCR beta chain sequence. The record originates from a study of preoperative IRX-2 immunotherapy in early breast cancer. Sequenced by immunoSEQ multiplex PCR; TCRdb stores in-frame clones only, minus some. In the table there are around 40,000 clones, approximately 94% of which are singletons. Treatment denoted: preoperative locoregional IRX-2 cytokine immunotherapy. This phase Ib study tested locoregional IRX-2 cytokine immunotherapy given before surgery. The CDR3 is 15 amino acids. Per the germline V gene, CDR1 is MDHEN and CDR2 is SYDVKM. Trimming took off 5 bases at V and 0 bases at J, with 11 bases between the two ends.

Specimen: tumor tissue, collected after IRX-2 immunotherapy. The source of this sequence is a human donor with breast cancer. The genes are TRBV28 and TRBJ2-1; D gene unclear. The CDR3, as DNA: TGTGCCAGCAGTAGGCCAGGCAGCTCCTACAATGAGCAGTTCTTC. This sequence encodes CASSRPGSSYNEQFF. Looking up the rest from reference TRBV28 and TRBJ2-1 gives the full variable domain: DVKVTQSSRYLVKRTGEKVFLECVQDMDHENMFWYRQDPGLGLRLIYFSYDVKMKEKGDIPEGYSVSREKKERFSLILESASTNQTSMYLCASSRPGSSYNEQFFGPGTRLTVL.